Listed here are 7 T cell receptor beta chains from one sample, sequenced in a study of response to subunit inactivated influenza vaccine (dated by TCRdb to the late 2010s). Libraries were prepared through RT-PCR. TCRdb shows the sequencer as Illumina HiSeq 2500. TCRdb reprocessing: public reads trimmed at Q25 with fastp, clones called with MiXCR, in-frame beta chains kept. Under each unique CDR3 protein, matching rows form one entry showing the most common genes and DNA. The sample includes over 150,000 distinct CDR3 sequences, with about 10% observed a single time. Under 40% of the sample is in the top ten clones. Sequencing was performed on CD8+ T cells sorted from PBMCs, taken less than 30 months after vaccination. Receptor source: a man between 50 and 69 years old who received an inactivated influenza vaccine. Donor details come from another sample of the same person, matched by shared clones.

The V gene is TRBV27, the J gene TRBJ1-5; D unresolved. With 1 base removed from V and 0 bases from J, the gap between germline ends came to 7 bases. Germline loops: CDR1 MNHEY, CDR2 SMNVEV (reference sequence). The CDR3 extends over 15 amino acids. Here the CDR3 DNA reads TGTGCCAGCAGTTTATTGGGCCATAGCAATCAGCCCCAGCATTTT. Translating it yields CASSLLGHSNQPQHF.

This clonotype was observed a few times. The genes are TRBV24-1 and TRBJ2-3; the D is unclear. The CDR3 consists of 14 residues. The ends were cut back, 2 bases at V and 4 bases at J, with 9 bases in the middle. Germline assignment: CDR1 KGHDR and CDR2 SFDVKD. CDR3 bases: TGTGCCACCAGTGATTCTCTGGGTGCAGATACGCAGTATTTT. Amino acid sequence: CATSDSLGADTQYF.

This clonotype showed up just a few times. V and J are TRBV27 and TRBJ2-6; 7 bases match TRBD1. The CDR3 runs 16 residues. V was clipped by 5 bases and J by 1 base; unmatched bases: 5. The germline V gene encodes CDR1 MNHEY and CDR2 SMNVEV (reference sequence). The CDR3 region has the DNA TGTGCCAGCAGTCCGGGACAGATTTCTGGGGCCAACGTCCTGACTTTC. It yields the protein CASSPGQISGANVLTF.

This clonotype was counted only a few times. The CDR3 nucleotides read TGTGCCAGCAGCTTATCCGTGTACTCCTACGAGCAGTACTTC. Its translation: CASSLSVYSYEQYF. V usage is TRBV7-9 and J usage is TRBJ2-7; D is undetermined. Trimming left V 2 bases short and J 0 bases short, with 8 bases between. Germline V CDR1 and CDR2: SEHNR, FQNEAQ (reference sequence). CDR3 size: 14 residues. Looking up the rest from reference TRBV7-9 and TRBJ2-7 gives the full variable domain: DTGVSQNPRHKITKRGQNVTFRCDPISEHNRLYWYRQTLGQGPEFLTYFQNEAQLEKSRLLSDRFSAERPKGSFSTLEIQRTEQGDSAMYLCASSLSVYSYEQYFGPGTRLTVT.

This chain uses TRBV20-1 with TRBJ2-1; 9 bases match TRBD2. Germline-derived CDR1 and CDR2 are DFQATT and SNEGSKA (reference sequence). The J segment lost 6 bases and the V segment lost 1 base, leaving 13 bases of the junction unmatched. This CDR3 has 17 amino acids. The CDR3 nucleotides read TGCAGTGCTAGAGTGGGGTATCTAGCGGGGCCTAGCAATGAGCAGTTCTTC. Protein product: CSARVGYLAGPSNEQFF.

This clonotype was observed a handful of times. This could be a read error, since a much larger clone is one nucleotide away. The chain couples TRBV9 to TRBJ2-7, with 10 positions matching TRBD1. The germline V gene encodes CDR1 SGDLS and CDR2 YYNGEE. With 0 bases clipped from V and 4 bases from J, the junction kept 1 base outside the gene matches. This CDR3 is built from 14 residues. The CDR3 loop is CASSVEDRGYEQYF. The CDR3 nucleotides are TGTGCCAGCAGCGTAGAGGACAGGGGGTACGAGCAGTACTTC.

This chain connects TRBV9 to TRBJ2-1, with a weak D call TRBD2 (7 bases). Germline CDR1 reads SGDLS; CDR2 reads YYNGEE. V was cut by 6 bases and J by 6 bases, with 22 bases left in between. The CDR3 length is 16 residues. Here the CDR3 reads CASTSGGGRGLNEQFF. The CDR3 region has the DNA TGTGCCAGCACATCGGGGGGCGGCCGGGGCCTCAATGAGCAGTTCTTC.